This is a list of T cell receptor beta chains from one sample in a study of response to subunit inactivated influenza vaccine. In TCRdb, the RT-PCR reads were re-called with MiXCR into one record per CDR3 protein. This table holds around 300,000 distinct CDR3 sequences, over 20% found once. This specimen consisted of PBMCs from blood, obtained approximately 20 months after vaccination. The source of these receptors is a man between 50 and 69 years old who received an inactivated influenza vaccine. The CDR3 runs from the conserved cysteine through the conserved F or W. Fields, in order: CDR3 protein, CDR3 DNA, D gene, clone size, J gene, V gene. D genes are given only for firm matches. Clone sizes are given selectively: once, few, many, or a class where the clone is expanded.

CDR3: CASSQLAGGRMDTQYF; DNA: TGCGCCAGCAGCCAACTAGCGGGGGGGCGGATGGATACGCAGTATTTT; D: TRBD2; size: -; J: TRBJ2-3; V: TRBV4-1
CDR3: CASRRDRGGEKLFF; DNA: TGTGCCAGCCGACGGGACAGGGGAGGTGAAAAACTGTTTTTT; D: TRBD1; size: many; J: TRBJ1-4; V: TRBV27
CDR3: CASSLLYRAVDGYTF; DNA: TGTGCCAGCAGCTTATTGTACAGGGCGGTAGATGGCTACACCTTC; D: -; size: few; J: TRBJ1-2; V: TRBV7-2
CDR3: CSVRTADTQYF; DNA: TGCAGCGTTCGAACGGCAGATACGCAGTATTTT; D: -; size: -; J: TRBJ2-3; V: TRBV29-1
CDR3: CASATGLAGLRGKNIQYF; DNA: TGTGCCAGCGCCACGGGACTAGCGGGCCTACGAGGCAAAAACATTCAGTACTTC; D: TRBD2; size: -; J: TRBJ2-4; V: TRBV19
CDR3: CASSPTEASSTDTQYF; DNA: TGTGCCAGCTCACCCACGGAAGCGTCTAGCACAGATACGCAGTATTTT; D: -; size: -; J: TRBJ2-3; V: TRBV18
CDR3: CASSQDRTGVESYGYTF; DNA: TGTGCCAGCAGCCAAGATCGGACTGGCGTAGAGTCCTATGGCTACACCTTC; D: -; size: few; J: TRBJ1-2; V: TRBV4-2
CDR3: CSARRTATFSYNSPLHF; DNA: TGCAGTGCTCGACGGACGGCTACTTTCTCCTATAATTCACCCCTCCACTTT; D: -; size: -; J: TRBJ1-6; V: TRBV20-1
CDR3: CASSLAATGVEKLFF; DNA: TGTGCCAGCAGTTTAGCCGCCACAGGTGTCGAAAAACTGTTTTTT; D: -; size: -; J: TRBJ1-4; V: TRBV12-3/TRBV12-4
CDR3: CASRGYEQYF; DNA: TGTGCCAGCAGGGGGTACGAGCAGTACTTC; D: -; size: few; J: TRBJ2-7; V: TRBV25-1
CDR3: CASSTRGRNNEKLFF; DNA: TGTGCCAGCAGTACCAGGGGTCGTAATAATGAAAAACTGTTTTTT; D: -; size: few; J: TRBJ1-4; V: TRBV6-1
CDR3: CSARTAEAFF; DNA: TGCAGTGCTCGGACAGCCGAAGCTTTCTTT; D: -; size: -; J: TRBJ1-1; V: TRBV20-1
CDR3: CASGGASYEQFF; DNA: TGTGCCAGCGGGGGGGCCTCTTATGAGCAGTTCTTC; D: -; size: -; J: TRBJ2-1; V: TRBV6-1
CDR3: CASSPDRGLDQPQHF; DNA: TGTGCCAGCAGCCCTGACAGGGGGCTGGATCAGCCCCAGCATTTT; D: TRBD1; size: few; J: TRBJ1-5; V: TRBV5-6
CDR3: CASSLTSGGARNIQYF; DNA: TGTGCCAGCAGTTTAACTAGCGGGGGGGCTAGAAACATTCAGTACTTC; D: TRBD2; size: -; J: TRBJ2-4; V: TRBV12-3/TRBV12-4
CDR3: CASSQQLPDTQYF; DNA: TGTGCCAGCAGCCAGCAGTTACCAGATACGCAGTATTTT; D: -; size: -; J: TRBJ2-3; V: TRBV7-9
CDR3: CASTPQGFYGYTF; DNA: TGTGCCAGCACGCCCCAGGGTTTCTATGGCTACACCTTC; D: -; size: many; J: TRBJ1-2; V: TRBV12-3/TRBV12-4
CDR3: CSARDKFGRVWNSPLHF; DNA: TGCAGTGCTAGAGATAAGTTTGGCAGGGTATGGAATTCACCCCTCCACTTT; D: -; size: -; J: TRBJ1-6; V: TRBV20-1
CDR3: CASSDGAGGIADTQYF; DNA: TGTGCCAGCAGTGACGGGGCGGGGGGGATCGCAGATACGCAGTATTTT; D: TRBD2; size: -; J: TRBJ2-3; V: TRBV25-1
CDR3: CASSISGGRGNQPQHF; DNA: TGTGCCAGTAGTATATCTGGGGGCAGGGGCAATCAGCCCCAGCATTTT; D: -; size: few; J: TRBJ1-5; V: TRBV19
CDR3: CASQQDSNQPQHF; DNA: TGTGCCAGCCAACAGGATAGCAATCAGCCCCAGCATTTT; D: -; size: many; J: TRBJ1-5; V: TRBV18
CDR3: CASSQVGTGLSNQPQHF; DNA: TGCGCCAGCAGCCAAGTTGGGACAGGACTAAGCAATCAGCCCCAGCATTTT; D: TRBD1; size: -; J: TRBJ1-5; V: TRBV4-1
CDR3: CASSSPTRNYGYTF; DNA: TGTGCCAGCAGTTCTCCGACAAGGAACTATGGCTACACCTTC; D: -; size: -; J: TRBJ1-2; V: TRBV27
CDR3: CSVPWGGNTEAFF; DNA: TGCAGCGTTCCCTGGGGGGGGAACACTGAAGCTTTCTTT; D: -; size: many; J: TRBJ1-1; V: TRBV29-1
CDR3: CSVIVPYEQYF; DNA: TGCAGCGTTATAGTACCCTACGAGCAGTACTTC; D: -; size: many; J: TRBJ2-7; V: TRBV29-1
CDR3: CASSLDSGGEQYF; DNA: TGCGCCAGCAGCTTAGATTCAGGGGGCGAGCAGTACTTC; D: TRBD1; size: few; J: TRBJ2-7; V: TRBV5-1
CDR3: CASSEGRSSYNEQFF; DNA: TGCGCCAGCAGCGAGGGACGGAGCTCCTACAATGAGCAGTTCTTC; D: -; size: many; J: TRBJ2-1; V: TRBV5-1
CDR3: CASSSFVVSVGGNSPLHF; DNA: TGTGCCAGCAGCTCTTTCGTCGTTTCGGTAGGGGGGAATTCACCCCTCCACTTT; D: -; size: -; J: TRBJ1-6; V: TRBV11-2
CDR3: CASSQLHAGSFPNQPQHF; DNA: TGTGCCAGCAGCCAGTTACACGCCGGGTCCTTTCCCAATCAGCCCCAGCATTTT; D: -; size: -; J: TRBJ1-5; V: TRBV4-2
CDR3: CASSFERRWIYTF; DNA: TGTGCCAGTAGCTTTGAGCGACGGTGGATCTACACCTTC; D: -; size: -; J: TRBJ1-2; V: TRBV6-1
CDR3: CASSHIRQKANYGYTF; DNA: TGTGCCAGCAGCCATATCCGACAGAAAGCTAACTATGGCTACACCTTC; D: -; size: -; J: TRBJ1-2; V: TRBV11-2
CDR3: CASSTWTSAYNEQFF; DNA: TGTGCCAGCAGCACCTGGACTAGCGCCTACAATGAGCAGTTCTTC; D: TRBD2; size: -; J: TRBJ2-1; V: TRBV14
CDR3: CASSGGSYEQYF; DNA: TGTGCCAGCAGTGGCGGCTCCTACGAGCAGTACTTC; D: -; size: -; J: TRBJ2-7; V: TRBV6-2/TRBV6-3
CDR3: CASSLAGGPRYNSPLHF; DNA: TGTGCCAGCAGCTTAGCTGGGGGTCCGAGGTATAATTCACCCCTCCACTTT; D: -; size: few; J: TRBJ1-6; V: TRBV7-2
CDR3: CASSVSGTTYEQYF; DNA: TGCGCCAGCAGTGTCTCCGGGACCACCTACGAGCAGTACTTC; D: -; size: -; J: TRBJ2-7; V: TRBV10-2
CDR3: CASSTNRGNEQFF; DNA: TGTGCCAGCAGCACAAACAGGGGTAATGAGCAGTTCTTC; D: TRBD1; size: -; J: TRBJ2-1; V: TRBV7-3
CDR3: CASSFGGYTGELFF; DNA: TGTGCCAGCAGCTTTGGCGGGTACACCGGGGAGCTGTTTTTT; D: -; size: -; J: TRBJ2-2; V: TRBV7-6
CDR3: CASRQTGTVSNEQFF; DNA: TGTGCCAGCAGGCAGACAGGGACCGTCTCCAATGAGCAGTTCTTC; D: TRBD1; size: -; J: TRBJ2-1; V: TRBV2